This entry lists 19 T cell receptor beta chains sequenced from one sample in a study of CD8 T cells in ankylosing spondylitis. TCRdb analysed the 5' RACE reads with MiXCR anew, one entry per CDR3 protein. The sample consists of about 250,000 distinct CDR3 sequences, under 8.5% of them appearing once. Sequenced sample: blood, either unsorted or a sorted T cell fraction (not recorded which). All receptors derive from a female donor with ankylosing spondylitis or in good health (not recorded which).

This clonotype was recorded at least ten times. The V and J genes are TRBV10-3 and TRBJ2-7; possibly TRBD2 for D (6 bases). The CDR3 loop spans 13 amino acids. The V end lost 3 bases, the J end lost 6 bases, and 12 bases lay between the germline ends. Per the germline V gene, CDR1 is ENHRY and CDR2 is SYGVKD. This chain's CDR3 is CAISDREDREQYF. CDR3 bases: TGTGCCATCAGTGACAGGGAGGATCGCGAGCAGTACTTC.

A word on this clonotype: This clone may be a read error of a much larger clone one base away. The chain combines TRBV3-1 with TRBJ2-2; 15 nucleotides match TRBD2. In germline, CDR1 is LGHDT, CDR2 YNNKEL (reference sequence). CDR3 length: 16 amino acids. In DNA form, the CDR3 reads TGTGCCCGCAGCCGCGGGACTAGCGGGAGGACCGGGGAGCTGTTTTTT. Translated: CARSRGTSGRTGELFF.

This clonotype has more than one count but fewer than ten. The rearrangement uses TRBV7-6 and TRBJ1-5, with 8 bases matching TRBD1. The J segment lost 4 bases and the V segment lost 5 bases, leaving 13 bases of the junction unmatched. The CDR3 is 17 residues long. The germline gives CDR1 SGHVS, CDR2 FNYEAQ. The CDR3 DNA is TGTGCCAGCAGCCCCAACGGCAGGGGGCTACCTAATCAGCCCCAGCATTTT. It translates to CASSPNGRGLPNQPQHF.

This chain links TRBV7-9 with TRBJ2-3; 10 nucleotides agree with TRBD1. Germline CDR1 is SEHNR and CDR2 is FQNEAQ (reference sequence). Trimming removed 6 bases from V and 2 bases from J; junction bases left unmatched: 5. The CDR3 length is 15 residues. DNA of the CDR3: TGTGCCAGCAGGGAGGGACAGGGGATCACAGATACGCAGTATTTT. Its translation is CASREGQGITDTQYF.

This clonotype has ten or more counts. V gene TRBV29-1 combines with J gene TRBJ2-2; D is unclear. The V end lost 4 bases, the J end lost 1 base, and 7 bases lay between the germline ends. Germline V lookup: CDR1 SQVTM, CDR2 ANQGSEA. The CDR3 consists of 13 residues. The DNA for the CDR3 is TGCAGCGTTGGAGGAATGAACACCGGGGAGCTGTTTTTT. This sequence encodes CSVGGMNTGELFF.

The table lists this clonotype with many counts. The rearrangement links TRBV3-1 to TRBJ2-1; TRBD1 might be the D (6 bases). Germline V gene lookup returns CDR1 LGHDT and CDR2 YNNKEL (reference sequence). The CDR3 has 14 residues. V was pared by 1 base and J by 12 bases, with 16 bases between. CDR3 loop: CASSQVLREQGQFF. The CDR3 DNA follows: TGTGCCAGCAGCCAAGTCCTGAGGGAACAGGGGCAGTTCTTC.

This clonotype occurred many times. This CDR3 reads CASIATSGLTYNEQFF. In nucleotides, the CDR3 is TGTGCCAGCATTGCGACTAGCGGGCTTACCTACAATGAGCAGTTCTTC. The chain has TRBV6-1 and TRBJ2-1; 10 bases map to TRBD2. Trimming at V came to 7 bases and at J to 2 bases, leaving 8 bases not matched to a gene. CDR3 length: 16 residues. Germline V lookup: CDR1 MNHNS, CDR2 SASEGT.

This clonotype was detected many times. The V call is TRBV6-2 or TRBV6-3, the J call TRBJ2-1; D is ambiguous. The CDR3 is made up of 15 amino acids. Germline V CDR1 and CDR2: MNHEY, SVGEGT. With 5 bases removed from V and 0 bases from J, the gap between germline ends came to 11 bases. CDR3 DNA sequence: TGTGCCAGCAGTATCAGCCAGAGCTCCTACAATGAGCAGTTCTTC. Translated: CASSISQSSYNEQFF.

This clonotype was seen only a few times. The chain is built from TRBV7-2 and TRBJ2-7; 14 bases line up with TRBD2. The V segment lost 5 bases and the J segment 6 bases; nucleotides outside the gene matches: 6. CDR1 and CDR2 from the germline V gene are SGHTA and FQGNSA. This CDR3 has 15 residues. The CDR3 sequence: CASSPTSGRGREQYF. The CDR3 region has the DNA TGTGCCAGCAGCCCGACTAGCGGGAGGGGTCGCGAGCAGTACTTC. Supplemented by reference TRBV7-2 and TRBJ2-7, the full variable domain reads GAGVSQSPSNKVTEKGKDVELRCDPISGHTALYWYRQSLGQGLEFLIYFQGNSAPDKSGLPSDRFSAERTGGSVSTLTIQRTQQEDSAVYLCASSPTSGRGREQYFGPGTRLTVT.

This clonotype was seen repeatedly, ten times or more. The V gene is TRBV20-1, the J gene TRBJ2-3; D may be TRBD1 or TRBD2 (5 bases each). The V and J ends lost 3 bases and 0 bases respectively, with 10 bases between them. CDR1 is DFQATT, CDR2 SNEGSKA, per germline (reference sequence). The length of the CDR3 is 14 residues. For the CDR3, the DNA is TGCAGTGCTAGGGGACCCTCTAGCACAGATACGCAGTATTTT. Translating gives CSARGPSSTDTQYF.

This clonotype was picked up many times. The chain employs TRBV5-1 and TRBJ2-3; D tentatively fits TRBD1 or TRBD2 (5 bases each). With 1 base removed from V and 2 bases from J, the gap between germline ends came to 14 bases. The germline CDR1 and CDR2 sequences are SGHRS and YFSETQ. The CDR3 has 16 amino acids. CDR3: CASSLLSGQATDTQYF. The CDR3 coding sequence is TGCGCCAGCAGCTTGCTATCGGGGCAGGCCACAGATACGCAGTATTTT.

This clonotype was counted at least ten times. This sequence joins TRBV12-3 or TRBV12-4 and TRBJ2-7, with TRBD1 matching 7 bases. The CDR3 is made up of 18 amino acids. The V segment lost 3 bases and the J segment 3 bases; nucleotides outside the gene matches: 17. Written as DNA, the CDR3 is TGTGCCAGCAGTTTCTTCCCGGACCTGGGACAGATGAACTACGAGCAGTACTTC. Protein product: CASSFFPDLGQMNYEQYF.

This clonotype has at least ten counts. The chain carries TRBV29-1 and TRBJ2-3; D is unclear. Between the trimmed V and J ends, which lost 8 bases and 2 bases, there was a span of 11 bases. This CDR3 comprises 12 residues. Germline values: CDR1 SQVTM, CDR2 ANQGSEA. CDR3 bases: TGCAGCCATAACGCCCCCACAGATACGCAGTATTTT. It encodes CSHNAPTDTQYF.

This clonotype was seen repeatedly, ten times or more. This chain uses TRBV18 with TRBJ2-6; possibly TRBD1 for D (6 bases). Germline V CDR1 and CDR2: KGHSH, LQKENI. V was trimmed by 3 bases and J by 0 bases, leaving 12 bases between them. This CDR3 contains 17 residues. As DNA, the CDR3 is TGTGCCAGCTCACCTGTCCGGACAGCCTCTGGGGCCAACGTCCTGACTTTC. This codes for CASSPVRTASGANVLTF. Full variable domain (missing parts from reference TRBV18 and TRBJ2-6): NAGVMQNPRHLVRRRGQEARLRCSPMKGHSHVYWYRQLPEEGLKFMVYLQKENIIDESGMPKERFSAEFPKEGPSILRIQQVVRGDSAAYFCASSPVRTASGANVLTFGAGSRLTVL.

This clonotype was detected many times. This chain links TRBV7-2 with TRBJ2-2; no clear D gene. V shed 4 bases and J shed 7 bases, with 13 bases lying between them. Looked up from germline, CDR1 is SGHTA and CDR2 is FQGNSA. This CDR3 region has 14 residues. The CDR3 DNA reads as TGTGCCAGCAGCTCGTCCCTCGCGAGCGGGGAGCTGTTTTTT. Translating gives CASSSSLASGELFF.

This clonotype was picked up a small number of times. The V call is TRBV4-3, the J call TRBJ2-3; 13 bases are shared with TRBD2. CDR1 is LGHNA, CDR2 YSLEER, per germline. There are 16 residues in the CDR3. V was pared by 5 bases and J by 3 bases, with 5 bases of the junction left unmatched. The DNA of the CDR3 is TGCGCCAGCAGCTACGGGACTAGCGGGACAACAGATACGCAGTATTTT. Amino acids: CASSYGTSGTTDTQYF.

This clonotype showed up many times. In DNA, the CDR3 is TGTGCCAGCAGCTTAGCTAATGGTCTGCCACTCTACGAGCAGTACTTC. Its protein is CASSLANGLPLYEQYF. V and J are TRBV11-2 and TRBJ2-7; D not resolved. The CDR3 length is 16 residues. Trimming shortened V by 1 base and J by 3 bases, and 16 bases separated the two germline ends. CDR1 SGHAT and CDR2 FQNNGV come from the germline V gene. Together with reference TRBV11-2 and TRBJ2-7, the CDR3 gives the full variable domain: EAGVAQSPRYKIIEKRQSVAFWCNPISGHATLYWYQQILGQGPKLLIQFQNNGVVDDSQLPKDRFSAERLKGVDSTLKIQPAKLEDSAVYLCASSLANGLPLYEQYFGPGTRLTVT.

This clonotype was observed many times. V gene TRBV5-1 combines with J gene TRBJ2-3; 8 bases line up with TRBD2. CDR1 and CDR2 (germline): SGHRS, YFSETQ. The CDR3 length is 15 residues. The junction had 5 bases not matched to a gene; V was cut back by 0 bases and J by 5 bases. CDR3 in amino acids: CASSLEVAGLDTQYF. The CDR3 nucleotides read TGCGCCAGCAGCTTGGAGGTAGCGGGACTAGATACGCAGTATTTT.

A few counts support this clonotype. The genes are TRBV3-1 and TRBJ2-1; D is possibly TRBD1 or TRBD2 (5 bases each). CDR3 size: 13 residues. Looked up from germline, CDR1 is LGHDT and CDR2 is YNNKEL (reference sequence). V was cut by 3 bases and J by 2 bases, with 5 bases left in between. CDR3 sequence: CASSQGAYNEQFF. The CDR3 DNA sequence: TGTGCCAGCAGCCAGGGGGCCTACAATGAGCAGTTCTTC.